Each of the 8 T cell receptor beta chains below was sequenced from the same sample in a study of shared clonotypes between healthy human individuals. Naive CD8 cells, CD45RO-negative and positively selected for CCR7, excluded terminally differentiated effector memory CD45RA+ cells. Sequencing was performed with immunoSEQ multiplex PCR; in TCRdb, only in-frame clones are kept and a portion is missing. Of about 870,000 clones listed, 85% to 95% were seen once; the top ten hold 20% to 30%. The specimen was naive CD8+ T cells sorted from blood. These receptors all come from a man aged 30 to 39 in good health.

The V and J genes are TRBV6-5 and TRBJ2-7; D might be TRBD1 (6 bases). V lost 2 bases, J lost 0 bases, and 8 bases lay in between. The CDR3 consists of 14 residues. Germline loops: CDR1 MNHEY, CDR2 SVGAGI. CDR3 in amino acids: CASSYTGSSYEQYF. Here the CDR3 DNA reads TGTGCCAGCAGTTACACAGGGAGCTCCTACGAGCAGTACTTC.

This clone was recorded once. CDR3 region: CASSEGFPGGSYEQYF. In DNA, the CDR3 is TGTGCCAGCAGTGAAGGCTTCCCGGGGGGTTCCTACGAGCAGTACTTC. V usage is TRBV6-1 and J usage is TRBJ2-7, with 7 bases aligning to TRBD2. J was trimmed by 1 base and V by 1 base; bases with no gene match: 7. Germline V gene sequence: CDR1 MNHNS, CDR2 SASEGT. The CDR3 contains 16 residues.

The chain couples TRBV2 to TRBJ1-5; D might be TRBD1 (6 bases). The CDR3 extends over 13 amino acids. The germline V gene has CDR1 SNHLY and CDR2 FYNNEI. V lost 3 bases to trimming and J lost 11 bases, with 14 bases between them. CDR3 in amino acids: CASSDWQGNTQHF. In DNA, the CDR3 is TGTGCCAGCAGTGATTGGCAGGGGAACACCCAGCATTTT.

CDR3 sequence reads: CATWGTGMANTEAFF. In DNA, the CDR3 is TGTGCCACGTGGGGGACAGGGATGGCGAACACTGAAGCTTTCTTT. The V call is TRBV27, the J call TRBJ1-1; 9 bases are shared with TRBD1. Germline V lookup: CDR1 MNHEY, CDR2 SMNVEV (reference sequence). V lost 10 bases to trimming and J lost 1 base; unmatched junction nucleotides: 10. This CDR3 comprises 15 residues.

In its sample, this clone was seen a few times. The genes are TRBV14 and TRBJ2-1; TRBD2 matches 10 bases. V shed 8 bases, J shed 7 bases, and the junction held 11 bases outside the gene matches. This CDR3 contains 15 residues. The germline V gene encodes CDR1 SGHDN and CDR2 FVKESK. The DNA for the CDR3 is TGTGCCAGCCACCGTAGCGGGAGGAGGATGAATGAGCAGTTCTTC. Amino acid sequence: CASHRSGRRMNEQFF.

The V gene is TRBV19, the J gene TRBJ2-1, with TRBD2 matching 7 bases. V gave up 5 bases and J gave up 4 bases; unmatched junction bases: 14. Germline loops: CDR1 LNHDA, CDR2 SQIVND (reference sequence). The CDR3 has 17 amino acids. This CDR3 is CASSPPRAGALYNEQFF. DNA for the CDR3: TGTGCCAGTAGTCCCCCTCGGGCGGGAGCTCTATACAATGAGCAGTTCTTC.

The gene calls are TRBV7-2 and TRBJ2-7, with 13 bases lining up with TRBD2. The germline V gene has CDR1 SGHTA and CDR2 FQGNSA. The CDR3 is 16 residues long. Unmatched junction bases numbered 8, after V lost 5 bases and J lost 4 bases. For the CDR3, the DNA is TGTGCCAGCAGCACCAAGACTAGCGGGAGGATGTACGAGCAGTACTTC. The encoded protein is CASSTKTSGRMYEQYF. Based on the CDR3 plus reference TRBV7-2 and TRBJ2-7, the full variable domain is GAGVSQSPSNKVTEKGKDVELRCDPISGHTALYWYRQSLGQGLEFLIYFQGNSAPDKSGLPSDRFSAERTGGSVSTLTIQRTQQEDSAVYLCASSTKTSGRMYEQYFGPGTRLTVT.

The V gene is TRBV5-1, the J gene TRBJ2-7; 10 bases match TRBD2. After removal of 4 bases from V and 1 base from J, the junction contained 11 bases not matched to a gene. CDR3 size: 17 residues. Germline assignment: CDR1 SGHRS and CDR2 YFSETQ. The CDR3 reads CASSGGTSVTLSYEQYF. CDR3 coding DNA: TGCGCCAGCAGCGGGGGGACTAGCGTTACACTTTCCTACGAGCAGTACTTC. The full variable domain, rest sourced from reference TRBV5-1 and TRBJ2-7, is KAGVTQTPRYLIKTRGQQVTLSCSPISGHRSVSWYQQTPGQGLQFLFEYFSETQRNKGNFPGRFSGRQFSNSRSEMNVSTLELGDSALYLCASSGGTSVTLSYEQYFGPGTRLTVT.